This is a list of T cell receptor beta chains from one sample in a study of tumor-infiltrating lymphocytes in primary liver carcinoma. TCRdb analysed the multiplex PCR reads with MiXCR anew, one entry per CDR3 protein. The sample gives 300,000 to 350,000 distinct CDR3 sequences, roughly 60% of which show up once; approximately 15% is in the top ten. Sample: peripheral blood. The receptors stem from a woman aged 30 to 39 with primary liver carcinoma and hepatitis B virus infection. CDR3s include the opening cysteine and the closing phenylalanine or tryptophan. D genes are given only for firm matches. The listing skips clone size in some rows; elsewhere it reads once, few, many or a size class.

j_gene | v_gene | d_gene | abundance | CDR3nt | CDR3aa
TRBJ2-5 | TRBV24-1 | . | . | TGTGCCACCAGTGATTTTGCAGGAGGGGAGACCCAGTACTTC | CATSDFAGGETQYF
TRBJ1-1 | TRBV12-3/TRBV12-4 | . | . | TGTGCCAGCAGTTTATGGGGGCTAGGCACTGAAGCTTTCTTT | CASSLWGLGTEAFF
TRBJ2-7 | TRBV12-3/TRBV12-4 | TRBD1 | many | TGTGCCAGCAGCCCGACAGGGGGCAGCTACGAGCAGTACTTC | CASSPTGGSYEQYF
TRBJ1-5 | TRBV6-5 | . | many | TGTGCCAGCAGTTTTAATGGAGCGAATCAGCCCCAGCATTTT | CASSFNGANQPQHF
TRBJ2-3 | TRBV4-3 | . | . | TGCGCCAGCAGCCAAGACACAGATACGCAGTATTTT | CASSQDTDTQYF
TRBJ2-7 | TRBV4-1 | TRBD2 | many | TGCGCCAGCAGCTGGTGGACTAGCGGTTACGAGCAGTACTTC | CASSWWTSGYEQYF
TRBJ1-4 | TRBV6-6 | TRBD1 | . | TGTGCCAGCAGCGCCCCGGGACAGGGGAGCGAAAAACTGTTTTTT | CASSAPGQGSEKLFF
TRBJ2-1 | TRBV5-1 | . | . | TGCGCCAGCAGTGAGGACGGGCACCAATACTACAATGAGCAGTTCTTC | CASSEDGHQYYNEQFF
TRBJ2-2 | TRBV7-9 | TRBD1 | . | TGTGCCAGCAGGGGACAGTCGGACACCGGGGAGCTGTTTTTT | CASRGQSDTGELFF
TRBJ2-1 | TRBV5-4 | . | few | TGTGCCAGCAGCTCGGACAGAGGCTCCTACAATGAGCAGTTCTTC | CASSSDRGSYNEQFF
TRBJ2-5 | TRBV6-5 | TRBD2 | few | TGTGCCAGCAGTCCCCTGACTAGCGGGATGGAAGAGACCCAGTACTTC | CASSPLTSGMEETQYF
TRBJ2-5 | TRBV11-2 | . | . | TGTGCCAACAGCTTCCCGCACAGAGGGCGGCAAGAGACCCAGTACTTC | CANSFPHRGRQETQYF
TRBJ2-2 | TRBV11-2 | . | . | TGTGCCAGGAGCCCTAGACAGGCCGCGAACATCGGGGAGCTGTTTTTT | CARSPRQAANIGELFF
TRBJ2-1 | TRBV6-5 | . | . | TGTACCAGCAGTTACTTTAGCGGAAGTTGGGTAAATGAGCAGTTCTTC | CTSSYFSGSWVNEQFF
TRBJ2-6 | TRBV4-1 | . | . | TGCGCCAGCAGCCAAACCCAAGCTGGGGCCAACGTCCTGACTTTC | CASSQTQAGANVLTF
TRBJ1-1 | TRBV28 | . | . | TGTGCCAGCAGTCGGCTAGGGAGGGAAGCTTTCTTT | CASSRLGREAFF
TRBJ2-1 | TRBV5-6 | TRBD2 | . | TGTGCCAACAGAGAGCGGGGTGAGCAGTTCTTC | CANRERGEQFF
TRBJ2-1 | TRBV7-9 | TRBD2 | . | TGTGCCAGCAGCCCAGGACTAGCGGGAGCTCCCGAGCAGTTCTTC | CASSPGLAGAPEQFF
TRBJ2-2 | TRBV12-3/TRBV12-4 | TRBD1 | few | TGTGCCAGCAGTCCCTTGACAGGGCCCGGGGAGCTGTTTTTT | CASSPLTGPGELFF
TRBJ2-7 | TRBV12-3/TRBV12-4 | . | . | TGTGCCAGCACTTTAGGTCTAAGTGGGAGAGATTACGAGCAGTACTTC | CASTLGLSGRDYEQYF
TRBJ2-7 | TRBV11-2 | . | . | TGTGCCAGCAGCTCAGACCAGGGACTGGTTTACGAGCAGTACTTC | CASSSDQGLVYEQYF
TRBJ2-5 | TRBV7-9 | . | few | TGTGCCAGCATCAGGGGAATCGTAGAGACCCAGTACTTC | CASIRGIVETQYF
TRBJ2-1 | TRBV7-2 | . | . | TGTGCCAGCAAAACGAATGGGGGATTTTCCTACAATGAGCAGTTCTTC | CASKTNGGFSYNEQFF
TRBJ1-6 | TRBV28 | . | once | TGTGCCAGCAGTTACGGGTTTAATTCACCCCTCCACTTT | CASSYGFNSPLHF
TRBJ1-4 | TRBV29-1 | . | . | TGCAGCGTTGGGCAGGGGCCAAATGAAAAACTGTTTTTT | CSVGQGPNEKLFF
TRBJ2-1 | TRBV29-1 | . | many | TGCAGCGTTGAACTGGCGGGTCCCTACAATGAGCAGTTCTTC | CSVELAGPYNEQFF
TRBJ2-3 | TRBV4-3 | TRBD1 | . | TGCGCCAGCAGCCTCAAAGGGACAGAAAGGGCAGATACGCAGTATTTT | CASSLKGTERADTQYF
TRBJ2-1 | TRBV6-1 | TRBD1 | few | TGTGCCAGCAGTGCTGGACAGGGGGGCTCCTACAATGAGCAGTTCTTC | CASSAGQGGSYNEQFF
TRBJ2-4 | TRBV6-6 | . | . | TGTGCCAGCAGTTCGACTAACGGGATCATGTACTTC | CASSSTNGIMYF
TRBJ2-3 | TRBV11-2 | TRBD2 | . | TGTGCCAGCAACTGGACTAGGAGAGATACGCAATATTTT | CASNWTRRDTQYF
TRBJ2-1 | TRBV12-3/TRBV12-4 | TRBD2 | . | TGTGCCAGCCTAGGGACTAGCGGGAGCGTTGAGCAGTTCTTC | CASLGTSGSVEQFF
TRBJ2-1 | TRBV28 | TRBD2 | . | TGTGCCAGCAGAGACACTAGCGTCCGCTCCCATGAGCAGTTCTTC | CASRDTSVRSHEQFF
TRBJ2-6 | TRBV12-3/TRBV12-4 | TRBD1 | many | TGTGCCAGCAGTCCCGACAGGGGGAGCTCTGGGGCCAACGTCCTGACTTTC | CASSPDRGSSGANVLTF
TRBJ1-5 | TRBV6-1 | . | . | TGTGCCAGCAGTGAAAATCGGTTATTTAGCAATCAGCCCCAGCGTTTT | CASSENRLFSNQPQRF
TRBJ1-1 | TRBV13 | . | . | TGTGCCAGCAGCTTGGGGGGAGCATTGAACACTGAAGCTTTCTTT | CASSLGGALNTEAFF
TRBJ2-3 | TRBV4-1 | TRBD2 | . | TGCGCCAGCAGCCAACTGGGACTAGCGGACACAGATACGCAGTATTTT | CASSQLGLADTDTQYF
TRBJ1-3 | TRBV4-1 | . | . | TGCGCCAGCAGCCAAGATCCGGCCTCTGGAAACACCATATATTTT | CASSQDPASGNTIYF
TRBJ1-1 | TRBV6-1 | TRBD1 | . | TGTGCCAGCGGGCGAATTGGGACAGGGACGGATGAAGCTTTCTTC | CASGRIGTGTDEAFF
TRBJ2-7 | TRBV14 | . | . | TGTGCCAGCAGAGGAGAATACGAGCAGTACTTC | CASRGEYEQYF
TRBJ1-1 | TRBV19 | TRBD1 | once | TGTGCCAGTACCCGGGTCGGGACAGGCGTGGCTTTCTTT | CASTRVGTGVAFF
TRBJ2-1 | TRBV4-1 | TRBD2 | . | TGCGCCAGCAGCGATAACGCAGGGGCTAGCGGGAGCTGTGAGCAGTTCTTC | CASSDNAGASGSCEQFF
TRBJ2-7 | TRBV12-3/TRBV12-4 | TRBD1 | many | TGTGCCAGCAGTTCGGGACAGCCTAGAAGCTCCTACGAGCAGTACTTC | CASSSGQPRSSYEQYF